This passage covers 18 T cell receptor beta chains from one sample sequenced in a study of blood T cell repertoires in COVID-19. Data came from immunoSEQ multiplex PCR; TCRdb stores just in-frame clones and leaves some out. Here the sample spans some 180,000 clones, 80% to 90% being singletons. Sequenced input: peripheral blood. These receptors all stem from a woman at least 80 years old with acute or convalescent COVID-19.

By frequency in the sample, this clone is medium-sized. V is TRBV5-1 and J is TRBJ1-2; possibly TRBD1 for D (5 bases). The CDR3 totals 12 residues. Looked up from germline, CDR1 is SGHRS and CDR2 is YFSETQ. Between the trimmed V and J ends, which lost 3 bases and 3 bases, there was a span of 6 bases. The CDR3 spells CASSWGDYGYTF. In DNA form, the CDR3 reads TGCGCCAGCAGCTGGGGGGACTATGGCTACACCTTC. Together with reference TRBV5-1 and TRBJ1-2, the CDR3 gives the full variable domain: KAGVTQTPRYLIKTRGQQVTLSCSPISGHRSVSWYQQTPGQGLQFLFEYFSETQRNKGNFPGRFSGRQFSNSRSEMNVSTLELGDSALYLCASSWGDYGYTFGSGTRLTVV.

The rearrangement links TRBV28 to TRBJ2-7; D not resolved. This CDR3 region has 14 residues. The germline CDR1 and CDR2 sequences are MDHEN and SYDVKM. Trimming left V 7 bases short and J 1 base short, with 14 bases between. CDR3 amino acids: CASTPSGRSYEQYF. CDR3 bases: TGTGCCAGCACCCCCTCAGGCAGATCCTACGAGCAGTACTTC.

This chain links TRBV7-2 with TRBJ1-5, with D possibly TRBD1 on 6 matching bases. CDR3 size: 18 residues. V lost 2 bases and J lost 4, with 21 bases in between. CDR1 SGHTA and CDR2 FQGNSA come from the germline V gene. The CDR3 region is CASSLLSGGGLVNQPQHF. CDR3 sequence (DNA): TGTGCCAGCAGCTTACTTAGCGGGGGCGGTCTGGTAAATCAGCCCCAGCATTTT.

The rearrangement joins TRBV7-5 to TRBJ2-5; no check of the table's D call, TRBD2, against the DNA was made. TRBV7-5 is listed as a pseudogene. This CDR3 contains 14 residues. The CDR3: CARSSRRIQETQYF. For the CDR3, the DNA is TGTGCCAGAAGCTCCCGGCGGATCCAAGAGACCCAGTACTTC.

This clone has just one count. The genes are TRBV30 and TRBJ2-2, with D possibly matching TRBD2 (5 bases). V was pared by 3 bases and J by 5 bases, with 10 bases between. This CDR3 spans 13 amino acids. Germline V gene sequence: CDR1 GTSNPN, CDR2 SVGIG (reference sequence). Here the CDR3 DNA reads TGTGCCTGGAGGGGGAGCGGAACCGGGGAGCTGTTTTTT. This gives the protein CAWRGSGTGELFF.

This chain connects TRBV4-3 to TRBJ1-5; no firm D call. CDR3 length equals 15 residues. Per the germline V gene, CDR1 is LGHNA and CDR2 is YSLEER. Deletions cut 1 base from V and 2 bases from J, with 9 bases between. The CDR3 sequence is CASSQAWGGNQPQHF. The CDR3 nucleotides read TGCGCCAGCAGCCAAGCTTGGGGAGGCAATCAGCCCCAGCATTTT.

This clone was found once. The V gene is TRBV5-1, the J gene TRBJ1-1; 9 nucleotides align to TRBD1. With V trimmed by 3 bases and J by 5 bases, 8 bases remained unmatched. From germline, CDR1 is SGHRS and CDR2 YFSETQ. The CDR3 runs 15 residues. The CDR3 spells CASSSLGTGFTEAFF. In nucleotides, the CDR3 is TGCGCCAGCAGCTCGTTAGGGACAGGGTTTACTGAAGCTTTCTTT.

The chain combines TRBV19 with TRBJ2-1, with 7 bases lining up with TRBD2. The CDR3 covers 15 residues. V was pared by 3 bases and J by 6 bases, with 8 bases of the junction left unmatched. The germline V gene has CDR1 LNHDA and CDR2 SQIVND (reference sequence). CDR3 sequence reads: CASSMGREPFNEQFF. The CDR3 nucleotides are TGTGCCAGTAGTATGGGGCGGGAGCCTTTCAATGAGCAGTTCTTC.

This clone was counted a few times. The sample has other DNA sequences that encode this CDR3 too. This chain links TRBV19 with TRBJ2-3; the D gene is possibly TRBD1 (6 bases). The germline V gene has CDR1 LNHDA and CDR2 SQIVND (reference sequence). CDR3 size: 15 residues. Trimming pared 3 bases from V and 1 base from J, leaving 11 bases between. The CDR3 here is CASSIGGGRTDTQYF. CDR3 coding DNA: TGTGCCAGTAGTATTGGTGGGGGCCGCACAGATACGCAGTATTTT.

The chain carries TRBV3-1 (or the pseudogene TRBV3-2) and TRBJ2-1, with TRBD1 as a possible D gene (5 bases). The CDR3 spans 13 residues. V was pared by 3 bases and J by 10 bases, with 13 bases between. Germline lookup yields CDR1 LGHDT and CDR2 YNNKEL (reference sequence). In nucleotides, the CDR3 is TGTGCCAGCAGCCACTCCAGGGCCTCCGAGCAGTTCTTC. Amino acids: CASSHSRASEQFF.

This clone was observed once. The chain's CDR3 is CASSSITANTEAFF. In nucleotides, the CDR3 is TGTGCCAGCAGTTCTATCACCGCTAACACTGAAGCTTTCTTT. The chain is built from TRBV2 and TRBJ1-1; no clear D. From germline, CDR1 is SNHLY and CDR2 FYNNEI. CDR3 length equals 14 residues. Trimming took 5 bases from V and 2 from J, leaving 12 bases between them. The full variable domain, rest sourced from reference TRBV2 and TRBJ1-1, is EPEVTQTPSHQVTQMGQEVILRCVPISNHLYFYWYRQILGQKVEFLVSFYNNEISEKSEIFDDQFSVERPDGSNFTLKIRSTKLEDSAMYFCASSSITANTEAFFGQGTRLTVV.

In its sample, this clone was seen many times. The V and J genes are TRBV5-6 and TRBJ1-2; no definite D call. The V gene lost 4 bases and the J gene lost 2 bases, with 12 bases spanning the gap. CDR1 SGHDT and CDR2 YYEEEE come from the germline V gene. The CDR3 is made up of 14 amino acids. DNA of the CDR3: TGTGCCAGCAGCAACGTGTGGGCAAACTATGGCTACACCTTC. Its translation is CASSNVWANYGYTF.

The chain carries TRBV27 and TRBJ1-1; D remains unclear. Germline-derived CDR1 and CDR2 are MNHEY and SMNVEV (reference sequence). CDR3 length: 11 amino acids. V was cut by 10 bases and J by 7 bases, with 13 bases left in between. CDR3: CATMRDGEAFF. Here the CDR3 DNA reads TGTGCCACCATGAGGGATGGTGAAGCTTTCTTT.

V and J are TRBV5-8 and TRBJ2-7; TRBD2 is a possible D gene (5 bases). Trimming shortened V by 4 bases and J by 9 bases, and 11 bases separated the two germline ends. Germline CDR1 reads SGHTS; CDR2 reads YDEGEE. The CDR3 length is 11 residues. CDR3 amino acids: CASSPGLPQYF. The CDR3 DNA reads TGTGCCAGCAGCCCAGGACTGCCGCAGTACTTC.

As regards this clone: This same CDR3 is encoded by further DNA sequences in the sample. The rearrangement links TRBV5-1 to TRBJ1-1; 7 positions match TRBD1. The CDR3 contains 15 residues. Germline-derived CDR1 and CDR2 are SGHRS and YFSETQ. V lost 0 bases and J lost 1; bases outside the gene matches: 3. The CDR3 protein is CASSLAAGGNTEAFF. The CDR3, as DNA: TGCGCCAGCAGCTTGGCGGCAGGGGGGAACACTGAAGCTTTCTTT. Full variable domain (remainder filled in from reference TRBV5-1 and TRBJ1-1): KAGVTQTPRYLIKTRGQQVTLSCSPISGHRSVSWYQQTPGQGLQFLFEYFSETQRNKGNFPGRFSGRQFSNSRSEMNVSTLELGDSALYLCASSLAAGGNTEAFFGQGTRLTVV.

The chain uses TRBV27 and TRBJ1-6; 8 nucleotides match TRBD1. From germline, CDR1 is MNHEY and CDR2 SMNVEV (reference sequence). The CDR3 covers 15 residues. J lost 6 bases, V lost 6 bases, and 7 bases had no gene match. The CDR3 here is CASRPGGQVNSPLHF. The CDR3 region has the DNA TGTGCCAGCAGGCCAGGGGGCCAGGTTAATTCACCCCTCCACTTT.

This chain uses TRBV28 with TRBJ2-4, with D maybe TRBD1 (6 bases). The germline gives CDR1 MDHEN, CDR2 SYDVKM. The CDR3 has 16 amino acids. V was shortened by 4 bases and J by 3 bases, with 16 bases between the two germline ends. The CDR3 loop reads CASSSGQGLGKNIQYF. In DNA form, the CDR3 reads TGTGCCAGCAGTTCTGGCCAGGGGTTGGGCAAAAACATTCAGTACTTC.

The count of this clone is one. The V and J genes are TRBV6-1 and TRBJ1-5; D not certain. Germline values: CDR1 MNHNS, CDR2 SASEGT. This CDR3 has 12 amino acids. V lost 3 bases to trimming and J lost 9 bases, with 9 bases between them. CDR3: CASSDSGGPQHF. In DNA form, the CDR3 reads TGTGCCAGCAGTGACAGTGGCGGGCCCCAGCATTTT.